The 26 T cell receptor beta chains reported below all come from one sample, sequenced in a study of T cell repertoires in cytomegalovirus infection. TCRdb reanalysed the reads using MiXCR and keeps one entry per CDR3 protein. The sample has about 440,000 distinct CDR3 sequences; approximately 30% are singletons. Sequencing was carried out using PBMCs. Receptor source: a human donor in good health (CMV status not recorded). Some clones in this sample may be carry-over from other donors' samples.

This clonotype has only a few counts. The chain employs TRBV25-1 and TRBJ1-4, with no clear D. Germline lookup yields CDR1 MGHDK and CDR2 SYGVNS. The V end lost 3 bases, the J end lost 7 bases, and 9 bases lay between the germline ends. This CDR3 has 13 amino acids. CDR3 amino acids: CASSEQLAEKLFF. The CDR3, as DNA: TGTGCCAGCAGTGAGCAGTTGGCTGAAAAACTGTTTTTT.

The CDR3 DNA follows: TGTGCCAGCAGTGACCCCGGGCCACAAGAGACCCAGTACTTC. Its translation: CASSDPGPQETQYF. This chain uses TRBV6-1 with TRBJ2-5; D is uncertain. V was clipped by 3 bases and J by 2 bases, with 10 bases between them. The CDR3 extends over 14 amino acids. The germline CDR1 and CDR2 sequences are MNHNS and SASEGT.

The chain recombines TRBV5-5 with TRBJ2-5; the D gene could be TRBD1 or TRBD2 (7 bases each). Germline V gene data show CDR1 as SGHKS and CDR2 as YYEKEE (reference sequence). With 2 bases removed from V and 3 bases from J, the gap between germline ends came to 14 bases. The CDR3 sequence is 15 residues long. The CDR3 nucleotides read TGTGCCAGCAGCTTCTATCCAGGGGGGGAAGAGACCCAGTACTTC. Translated, it gives CASSFYPGGEETQYF.

Concerning this clonotype itself: At one end, the junction sequence differs from germline, possibly due to a read error. The chain links TRBV6-2 or TRBV6-3 to TRBJ2-1; D is perhaps TRBD2 (6 bases). The CDR3 is made up of 18 amino acids. Germline V gene data show CDR1 as MNHEY and CDR2 as SVGEGT. The DNA for the CDR3 is TGTGCCAGCAGTTACGTTATGACTAGTGGGATGGACTACAATAAGCAGTTCTTC. It translates to CASSYVMTSGMDYNKQFF.

Concerning this clonotype: This could be a read error, since a much larger clone is one nucleotide away. DNA for the CDR3: TGTGCCAGCAGCTTAGATGGCTCAGGGAAGGGCTACACCTTC. It is translated as CASSLDGSGKGYTF. The V and J genes are TRBV7-2 and TRBJ1-2; a possible D gene is TRBD1 (5 bases). V lost 1 base and J lost 8, with 14 bases in between. Germline CDR1 and CDR2: SGHTA and FQGNSA. The CDR3 sequence is 14 residues long.

The rearrangement joins TRBV6-1 to TRBJ1-1; 9 nucleotides align to TRBD1. Trimming cost V 1 base and J 9 bases; bases outside gene matches: 3. This CDR3 spans 13 amino acids. Germline V gene data show CDR1 as MNHNS and CDR2 as SASEGT. CDR3 residues: CASSEGGTGKAFF. CDR3 nucleotide sequence: TGTGCCAGCAGTGAAGGGGGGACAGGGAAAGCTTTCTTT.

The chain has TRBV24-1 and TRBJ2-3; TRBD1 might be the D (5 bases). This CDR3 contains 16 residues. Germline V gene sequence: CDR1 KGHDR, CDR2 SFDVKD. Trimming left V 5 bases short and J 0 bases short, with 14 bases between. CDR3 nucleotide sequence: TGTGCCACCAGTGGAAGCAGGGTTGGAAGCACAGATACGCAGTATTTT. Translating gives CATSGSRVGSTDTQYF.

This clonotype showed up many times. V gene TRBV7-2 combines with J gene TRBJ1-4; TRBD1 agrees at 7 bases. The CDR3 loop spans 14 amino acids. V was pared by 3 bases and J by 8 bases, with 6 bases of the junction left unmatched. In germline, CDR1 is SGHTA, CDR2 FQGNSA. The CDR3 DNA follows: TGTGCCAGCAGCTTTCCAGGGGGTTACGAAAAACTGTTTTTT. Protein product: CASSFPGGYEKLFF. The full variable domain, with the rest looked up from reference TRBV7-2 and TRBJ1-4, is GAGVSQSPSNKVTEKGKDVELRCDPISGHTALYWYRQSLGQGLEFLIYFQGNSAPDKSGLPSDRFSAERTGGSVSTLTIQRTQQEDSAVYLCASSFPGGYEKLFFGSGTQLSVL.

Turning to this clonotype: A much larger clone lies one base from this, so it may be a read error. The rearrangement uses TRBV12-3 or TRBV12-4 and TRBJ2-3, with TRBD2 identical over 9 bases. CDR3 length: 15 residues. The V and J ends lost 4 bases and 7 bases, in that order; junction bases with no gene match: 9. The CDR3 loop reads CASSSAGGPPYTQYF. DNA for the CDR3: TGTGCCAGCAGTTCCGCGGGGGGGCCACCATATACGCAGTATTTT.

This rearrangement joins TRBV5-5 to TRBJ1-2, with D unclear. The CDR3 has 16 amino acids. V lost 4 bases, J lost 5 bases, and 21 bases lay in between. In germline, CDR1 is SGHKS, CDR2 YYEKEE (reference sequence). The CDR3 DNA sequence: TGTGCCAGCAGCAATGGCCCAGTAAGAGGCGTTTATGGCTACACCTTC. Encoded protein: CASSNGPVRGVYGYTF.

CDR3 sequence: CASSYSYNMNTEAFF. CDR3 coding DNA: TGTGCCAGCAGTTACTCGTATAACATGAACACTGAAGCTTTCTTT. This sequence joins TRBV6-2 or TRBV6-3 and TRBJ1-1; D remains ambiguous. V shed 0 bases and J shed 0 bases, with 8 bases lying between them. Germline V gene data show CDR1 as MNHEY and CDR2 as SVGEGT. The CDR3 runs 15 residues.

This clonotype has only a few counts. The chain couples TRBV12-3 or TRBV12-4 to TRBJ2-1; D call uncertain. CDR3 size: 16 residues. Trimming pared 6 bases from V and 8 bases from J, leaving 23 bases between. CDR3: CASSLARSRLVDEQFF. In DNA, the CDR3 is TGTGCCAGCAGCCTGGCACGGTCCCGTTTAGTTGATGAGCAGTTCTTC.

Worth noting for this clonotype: A much larger clone differs by one base, so this may be a read error. A read error is likely, as this CDR3 ends without the conserved phenylalanine or tryptophan. The gene calls are TRBV7-2 and TRBJ2-7; D ambiguous. Germline-derived CDR1 and CDR2 are SGHTA and FQGNSA. There are 13 residues in the CDR3. V was shortened by 0 bases and J by 5 bases, with 8 bases between the two germline ends. This CDR3 is CASSLASRNEQYL. The CDR3 nucleotides read TGTGCCAGCAGCTTAGCTAGCCGCAACGAGCAGTACTTA.

The V gene is TRBV29-1, the J gene TRBJ2-5; D may be TRBD2 (6 bases). Germline V gene lookup returns CDR1 SQVTM and CDR2 ANQGSEA. This CDR3 contains 14 residues. Trimming left V 4 bases short and J 4 bases short, with 16 bases between. For the CDR3, the DNA is TGCAGCGTTGTACCGGGGGTGGGAAGAGAGACCCAGTACTTC. Its translation: CSVVPGVGRETQYF.

The rearrangement links TRBV7-9 to TRBJ1-1, with D possibly TRBD1 on 6 matching bases. Trimming pared 5 bases from V and 1 base from J, leaving 14 bases between. This CDR3 is 15 amino acids long. Germline CDR1 reads SEHNR; CDR2 reads FQNEAQ (reference sequence). CDR3 region: CASSDTGHPNTEAFF. CDR3 nucleotide sequence: TGTGCCAGCAGCGACACGGGACACCCGAACACTGAAGCTTTCTTT.

The chain combines TRBV4-2 with TRBJ2-1; TRBD2 agrees at 13 bases. Germline V gene lookup returns CDR1 LGHNA and CDR2 YNFKEQ. V dropped 3 bases and J dropped 12; count of bases not matched to a gene: 14. The CDR3 covers 17 residues. The CDR3 DNA follows: TGTGCCAGCAGCCACCCTAAACTAGCGGGGGGGCCAGGTGCGCAGTTCTTC. This encodes CASSHPKLAGGPGAQFF.

This clonotype was seen a few times. The rearrangement links TRBV29-1 to TRBJ1-2, with D perhaps matching TRBD1 (5 bases). Trimming cost V 4 bases and J 1 base, with 10 bases left between them. The CDR3 extends over 13 amino acids. CDR1 is SQVTM and CDR2 is ANQGSEA in the germline V gene. CDR3 sequence (DNA): TGCAGCGTTGTAAAGGGGAGTAACTATGGCTACACCTTC. This sequence encodes CSVVKGSNYGYTF.

The V call is TRBV6-6, the J call TRBJ2-3; tentatively, D is TRBD1 (6 bases). CDR1 and CDR2 (germline): MNHNY, SVGAGI (reference sequence). The CDR3 has 17 residues. The V end lost 0 bases, the J end lost 4 bases, and 17 bases lay between the germline ends. The CDR3 nucleotides are TGTGCCAGCAGTTACTCCCACTCGGGACAACGAGCAGATACGCAGTATTTT. Residues: CASSYSHSGQRADTQYF.

CDR3 bases: TGCGCCAGCAGCCTCGAAAAGGGACTAGCGGAGACCCAGTACTTC. The encoded protein is CASSLEKGLAETQYF. The chain is built from TRBV5-1 and TRBJ2-5; 10 bases agree with TRBD2. This CDR3 is built from 15 residues. V lost 4 bases, J lost 5 bases, and 8 bases stayed unmatched. Germline V lookup: CDR1 SGHRS, CDR2 YFSETQ.

The rearrangement links TRBV19 to TRBJ1-5; the D gene is possibly TRBD1 (6 bases). Germline V gene sequence: CDR1 LNHDA, CDR2 SQIVND (reference sequence). CDR3 length: 16 amino acids. Trimming pared 5 bases from V and 6 bases from J, leaving 20 bases between. CDR3 in amino acids: CASSLLDSPVVQPQHF. The CDR3 coding sequence is TGTGCCAGTAGTCTTTTGGACAGCCCTGTGGTTCAGCCCCAGCATTTT.

CDR3 sequence reads: CASSQTRTYEQYF. DNA of the CDR3: TGTGCCAGTAGTCAGACTAGGACCTACGAGCAGTACTTC. V gene TRBV19 combines with J gene TRBJ2-7; maybe TRBD2 (6 bases). Germline CDR1 and CDR2: LNHDA and SQIVND (reference sequence). CDR3 length: 13 amino acids. The V end was cut by 5 bases, the J end by 2 bases, with 10 bases between.

This clonotype was picked up many times. V gene TRBV7-8 combines with J gene TRBJ1-5, with TRBD1 identical over 10 bases. Looked up from germline, CDR1 is SGHVS and CDR2 is FQNEAQ. The CDR3 is 15 residues long. Trimming removed 4 bases from V and 5 bases from J; junction bases left unmatched: 5. The CDR3: CASSSGQGFHQPQHF. The CDR3 DNA follows: TGTGCCAGCAGCTCGGGACAGGGGTTTCATCAGCCCCAGCATTTT.

This clonotype was seen ten or more times. The rearrangement uses TRBV7-6 and TRBJ1-3, with 7 nucleotides matching TRBD1. V gave up 4 bases and J gave up 0 bases; unmatched junction bases: 6. Germline lookup yields CDR1 SGHVS and CDR2 FNYEAQ. This CDR3 region has 16 residues. For the CDR3, the DNA is TGTGCCAGCAGCTCCGAACAGGGGATCTCTGGAAACACCATATATTTT. Amino acid sequence: CASSSEQGISGNTIYF.

The rearrangement links TRBV6-2 or TRBV6-3 to TRBJ2-7; D might be TRBD1 (5 bases). The CDR3 covers 13 residues. CDR1 is MNHEY and CDR2 is SVGEGT in the germline V gene. The V end was cut by 6 bases, the J end by 4 bases, with 13 bases between. CDR3 loop: CASSQRTGYEQYF. The DNA of the CDR3 is TGTGCCAGCAGCCAGCGAACAGGATACGAGCAGTACTTC.

The chain uses TRBV19 and TRBJ2-7, with TRBD1 identical over 7 bases. The CDR3 is 15 amino acids. With V trimmed by 5 bases and J by 4 bases, 11 bases remained unmatched. The germline V gene encodes CDR1 LNHDA and CDR2 SQIVND (reference sequence). The CDR3 DNA sequence: TGTGCCAGTAGTCCCAGACAGGGTGATTGGTACGAGCAGTACTTC. It is translated as CASSPRQGDWYEQYF.

This clonotype was seen a handful of times. This chain links TRBV7-9 with TRBJ2-1; unclear D gene. Germline V gene data show CDR1 as SEHNR and CDR2 as FQNEAQ (reference sequence). This CDR3 region has 15 residues. V gave up 6 bases and J gave up 1 base, with 13 bases separating them. DNA of the CDR3: TGTGCCAGCAGGGGCCAGGCGCGGTCCTACAATGAGCAGTTCTTC. Its translation: CASRGQARSYNEQFF.